The 30 T cell receptor beta chains in this list originate from one sample, sequenced in a study of T cell changes during pregnancy in multiple sclerosis. Measured with immunoSEQ multiplex PCR; TCRdb has only the in-frame clones, and not every one. The sample holds fewer than 140,000 clones, 91% seen once. The material sequenced was peripheral blood, taken before pregnancy. All receptors derive from a female donor with multiple sclerosis, enrolled in a pregnancy study.

This chain links TRBV29-1 with TRBJ1-1; possible D gene TRBD1, 5 bases. CDR1 and CDR2 from the germline V gene are SQVTM and ANQGSEA. The CDR3 is 16 amino acids. V dropped 0 bases and J dropped 0 bases, with 14 bases sitting between them. The CDR3 protein is CSVEDSRVVVNTEAFF. The CDR3 DNA is TGCAGCGTTGAAGATAGCAGGGTGGTTGTGAACACTGAAGCTTTCTTT.

The rearrangement links TRBV11-2 to TRBJ2-3; TRBD2 agrees at 10 bases. This CDR3 comprises 16 residues. Germline loops: CDR1 SGHAT, CDR2 FQNNGV. V lost 5 bases and J lost 4; bases outside the gene matches: 9. This chain's CDR3 is CASSRLSGGASDTQYF. In nucleotides, the CDR3 is TGTGCCAGCAGCCGACTAAGCGGGGGGGCATCAGATACGCAGTATTTT.

The V and J genes are TRBV14 and TRBJ1-2; 8 bases align to TRBD1. J gave up 4 bases and V 5 bases, and 21 bases lay outside the gene matches. From germline, CDR1 is SGHDN and CDR2 FVKESK. The CDR3 loop spans 19 amino acids. For the CDR3, the DNA is TGTGCCAGCAGCGGGTACGATTGGGACAGGCGCCACCCCCTCTATGGCTACACCTTC. Its translation is CASSGYDWDRRHPLYGYTF.

V is TRBV7-9 and J is TRBJ1-2; D gene ambiguous. Germline V gene lookup returns CDR1 SEHNR and CDR2 FQNEAQ (reference sequence). The length of the CDR3 is 14 residues. Trimming cost V 3 bases and J 0 bases, with 8 bases left between them. DNA of the CDR3: TGTGCCAGCAGCTTTCCCGGTCCTAACTATGGCTACACCTTC. Translating gives CASSFPGPNYGYTF.

The J gene is TRBJ2-5, the V gene TRBV19; 8 bases fit TRBD2. The CDR3 extends over 14 amino acids. Germline V CDR1 and CDR2: LNHDA, SQIVND (reference sequence). V gave up 3 bases and J gave up 3 bases; unmatched junction bases: 3. CDR3 sequence (DNA): TGTGCCAGTAGTATTTATAGCGGGAAAGAGACCCAGTACTTC. It specifies CASSIYSGKETQYF.

This rearrangement joins TRBV5-6 to TRBJ2-2; 11 positions agree with TRBD2. V shed 3 bases, J shed 4 bases, and the junction held 5 bases outside the gene matches. CDR3 length equals 16 residues. The germline CDR1 and CDR2 sequences are SGHDT and YYEEEE. The CDR3 coding sequence is TGTGCCAGCAGCTCCCTAGGGACTAGCGGCACCGGGGAGCTGTTTTTT. It translates to CASSSLGTSGTGELFF.

The chain recombines TRBV6-7 with TRBJ1-2; 8 bases match TRBD1. TRBV6-7 is filed as an ORF, its function uncertain. The CDR3 is 16 amino acids. J was trimmed by 5 bases and V by 4 bases; bases with no gene match: 12. The CDR3 DNA reads TGTGCCAGCAGTTGCGGGACAGGCCCTCGACGGTATGGCTACACCTTC. The encoded protein is CASSCGTGPRRYGYTF.

In nucleotides, the CDR3 is TGTGCCAGCAGCGTAGGACGAAAATCCGGGACAGGGGAGACCCAGTACTTC. This sequence encodes CASSVGRKSGTGETQYF. The genes are TRBV9 and TRBJ2-5; 9 bases match TRBD1. V shed 0 bases, J shed 5 bases, and the junction held 11 bases outside the gene matches. Germline-derived CDR1 and CDR2 are SGDLS and YYNGEE. The CDR3 loop spans 17 amino acids.

The genes are TRBV7-3 and TRBJ1-5; D ambiguous. Germline V lookup: CDR1 SGHTA, CDR2 FQGTGA. CDR3 length: 13 residues. V gave up 0 bases and J gave up 9 bases, with 9 bases separating them. CDR3 amino acids: CASSLTAPGPQHF. Written as DNA, the CDR3 is TGTGCCAGCAGCTTAACTGCCCCGGGGCCCCAGCATTTT.

The genes are TRBV29-1 and TRBJ2-3; 7 bases are a match to TRBD1. V dropped 0 bases and J dropped 2; count of bases not matched to a gene: 8. Germline assignment: CDR1 SQVTM and CDR2 ANQGSEA. The length of the CDR3 is 16 residues. CDR3 bases: TGCAGCGTTGAAGACCGGCTGACAGGGACCACAGATACGCAGTATTTT. Translated, it gives CSVEDRLTGTTDTQYF.

The chain is built from TRBV19 and TRBJ2-3; 9 bases fit TRBD2. V lost 3 bases and J lost 1; bases outside the gene matches: 2. Germline lookup yields CDR1 LNHDA and CDR2 SQIVND (reference sequence). The CDR3 covers 15 residues. The CDR3 bases are TGTGCCAGTAGTATTAGCGGGGGACGCACAGATACGCAGTATTTT. As protein: CASSISGGRTDTQYF. The complete variable domain, with remaining parts taken from reference TRBV19 and TRBJ2-3, reads DGGITQSPKYLFRKEGQNVTLSCEQNLNHDAMYWYRQDPGQGLRLIYYSQIVNDFQKGDIAEGYSVSREKKESFPLTVTSAQKNPTAFYLCASSISGGRTDTQYFGPGTRLTVL.

The chain has TRBV6-5 and TRBJ2-7, with D tentatively TRBD1 (6 bases). Trimming removed 0 bases at V and 2 bases at J, with 8 bases between. Germline CDR1 reads MNHEY; CDR2 reads SVGAGI. CDR3 length equals 14 residues. CDR3 sequence reads: CASSYSTGPYEQYF. As DNA, the CDR3 is TGTGCCAGCAGTTACTCGACAGGCCCCTACGAGCAGTACTTC.

The gene calls are TRBV28 and TRBJ1-2; the match to TRBD1 covers 12 bases. V shed 5 bases and J 8 bases; nucleotides not matched to a gene: 9. The CDR3 is 15 residues long. CDR1 MDHEN and CDR2 SYDVKM come from the germline V gene. CDR3 sequence: CASSLTRDRGRGYTF. The CDR3 nucleotides read TGTGCCAGCAGTCTGACCCGGGACAGGGGGCGCGGCTACACCTTC.

This sequence joins TRBV29-1 and TRBJ2-5; perhaps TRBD1 as D (5 bases). Trimming took 4 bases from V and 4 from J, leaving 19 bases between them. The CDR3 contains 15 residues. CDR1 is SQVTM, CDR2 ANQGSEA, per germline. CDR3 sequence (DNA): TGCAGCGTTGGTTCCCTGCCAGGGTCGGTAGAGACCCAGTACTTC. It yields the protein CSVGSLPGSVETQYF.

J is TRBJ2-1 and V is TRBV11-2, with D tentatively TRBD2 (7 bases). The germline V and J ends were trimmed by 6 bases and 8 bases, with 20 bases remaining between them. The CDR3 contains 15 residues. Germline V gene sequence: CDR1 SGHAT, CDR2 FQNNGV. CDR3 coding DNA: TGTGCCAGCAGGGAGTGGGGGCTGGGAGGGGATGAGCAGTTCTTC. This encodes CASREWGLGGDEQFF.

This clone was seen once. The V gene is TRBV27, the J gene TRBJ1-1; D gene uncertain. Germline CDR1 is MNHEY and CDR2 is SMNVEV (reference sequence). This CDR3 contains 14 residues. V lost 9 bases to trimming and J lost 5 bases, with 19 bases between them. The DNA of the CDR3 is TGTGCCAGTAAAAGACTGAGGGAAGGGACTGAAGCTTTCTTT. Translated, it gives CASKRLREGTEAFF.

This sequence joins TRBV5-8 and TRBJ2-1, with 10 bases aligning to TRBD1. Germline V lookup: CDR1 SGHTS, CDR2 YDEGEE. The CDR3 runs 16 residues. The trim removed 4 bases at V and 8 bases at J, leaving 12 bases unmatched. The CDR3 region has the DNA TGTGCCAGCAGCCTTGCGACAGGGGGCATCTATCATGAGCAGTTCTTC. Its protein is CASSLATGGIYHEQFF.

The sample holds one count of this clone. This chain connects TRBV2 to TRBJ1-4, with 9 bases identical to TRBD1. From germline, CDR1 is SNHLY and CDR2 FYNNEI. The ends lost 6 bases at V and 14 bases at J; junction bases unmatched: 10. This CDR3 is 13 amino acids long. The CDR3 DNA follows: TGTGCCAGCAGCTCCGACAGGGGGGAAAGCCTGTTTTTT. It is translated as CASSSDRGESLFF.

The V gene is TRBV27, the J gene TRBJ2-2; 12 bases are shared with TRBD1. CDR3 length: 16 amino acids. V lost 4 bases to trimming and J lost 4 bases; unmatched junction nucleotides: 4. CDR1 and CDR2 (germline): MNHEY, SMNVEV (reference sequence). The CDR3, as DNA: TGTGCCAGCAGTTCGGGACAGGGGGCGGGCACCGGGGAGCTGTTTTTT. Translation: CASSSGQGAGTGELFF.

J is TRBJ2-7 and V is TRBV5-1; D is undetermined. CDR1 is SGHRS and CDR2 is YFSETQ in the germline V gene. Deletions cut 0 bases from V and 7 bases from J, with 8 bases between. This CDR3 comprises 12 residues. Here the CDR3 reads CASSLEAREQYF. The CDR3 DNA sequence: TGCGCCAGCAGCTTGGAGGCGCGGGAGCAGTACTTC.

The J gene is TRBJ2-3, the V gene TRBV19; a weak D match, TRBD2 (6 bases). The V and J ends lost 10 bases and 5 bases respectively, with 16 bases between them. This CDR3 has 13 residues. Germline V gene lookup returns CDR1 LNHDA and CDR2 SQIVND (reference sequence). In DNA, the CDR3 is TGTGCCACCGCCCCGACTAGGAAAGATACGCAGTATTTT. It specifies CATAPTRKDTQYF.

In nucleotides, the CDR3 is TGCGCCAGCAGCCAGACAGGGATACCCTACGAGCAGTACTTC. It is translated as CASSQTGIPYEQYF. The V gene is TRBV4-1, the J gene TRBJ2-7; TRBD1 matches 7 bases. There are 14 residues in the CDR3. From germline, CDR1 is MGHRA and CDR2 YSYEKL. The junction had 4 bases not matched to a gene; V was cut back by 3 bases and J by 2 bases.

This rearrangement joins TRBV10-3 to TRBJ1-4; D call uncertain. V was clipped by 4 bases and J by 1 base, with 16 bases between them. The CDR3 consists of 17 residues. Germline lookup yields CDR1 ENHRY and CDR2 SYGVKD. CDR3 region: CAISAWETEGTNEKLFF. DNA for the CDR3: TGTGCCATCAGTGCATGGGAGACGGAGGGAACTAATGAAAAACTGTTTTTT.

V usage is TRBV11-3 and J usage is TRBJ1-5; D is uncertain. The CDR3 covers 16 residues. CDR1 SGHNT and CDR2 YENEEA come from the germline V gene. The ends were cut back, 4 bases at V and 2 bases at J, with 15 bases in the middle. CDR3 sequence (DNA): TGTGCCAGCAGCTGCATCCGGACTGGGGGCAATCAGCCCCAGCATTTT. Translation gives CASSCIRTGGNQPQHF.

The chain carries TRBV7-9 and TRBJ1-1; D is ambiguous. The V end lost 2 bases, the J end lost 0 bases, and 16 bases lay between the germline ends. Germline loops: CDR1 SEHNR, CDR2 FQNEAQ (reference sequence). The CDR3 runs 17 residues. The CDR3 here is CASSLNTLPIMNTEAFF. CDR3 DNA sequence: TGTGCCAGCAGCTTAAATACTTTGCCGATAATGAACACTGAAGCTTTCTTT.

The CDR3 region is CASSLASFSGNTIYF. The CDR3 DNA reads as TGTGCCAGCAGCTTAGCTAGTTTCTCTGGAAACACCATATATTTT. This chain joins TRBV7-9 and TRBJ1-3; D remains unclear. Trimming removed 0 bases from V and 0 bases from J, with 6 bases in between. The germline V gene encodes CDR1 SEHNR and CDR2 FQNEAQ (reference sequence). The CDR3 extends over 15 amino acids.

The chain couples TRBV7-2 to TRBJ2-1; 7 bases line up with TRBD1. Germline CDR1 and CDR2: SGHTA and FQGNSA. The V segment lost 5 bases and the J segment 8 bases; nucleotides outside the gene matches: 9. This CDR3 contains 14 residues. The CDR3 DNA reads TGTGCCAGCAGCCGAAAACAGGGGTCCTATGAGCAGTTCTTC. Its protein product is CASSRKQGSYEQFF. The complete variable domain, with remaining parts taken from reference TRBV7-2 and TRBJ2-1, reads GAGVSQSPSNKVTEKGKDVELRCDPISGHTALYWYRQSLGQGLEFLIYFQGNSAPDKSGLPSDRFSAERTGGSVSTLTIQRTQQEDSAVYLCASSRKQGSYEQFFGPGTRLTVL.

The rearrangement uses TRBV6-1 and TRBJ2-7; 8 bases fit TRBD2. J was trimmed by 6 bases and V by 0 bases; bases with no gene match: 4. Germline V gene sequence: CDR1 MNHNS, CDR2 SASEGT. This CDR3 contains 14 residues. The DNA of the CDR3 is TGTGCCAGCAGTGAAGCTCCCCTAGCGGGCGAGCAGTACTTC. It translates to CASSEAPLAGEQYF.

J is TRBJ2-3 and V is TRBV4-1; D uncertain. V was clipped by 0 bases and J by 4 bases, with 17 bases between them. Germline V gives CDR1 MGHRA, CDR2 YSYEKL. This CDR3 is 17 amino acids long. CDR3 amino acids: CASSQDLVNYPPDTQYF. CDR3 in DNA: TGCGCCAGCAGCCAAGATCTCGTCAACTACCCACCAGATACGCAGTATTTT.

The rearrangement joins TRBV4-1 to TRBJ2-3; unclear D gene. In germline, CDR1 is MGHRA, CDR2 YSYEKL. This CDR3 spans 16 amino acids. Trimming cost V 2 bases and J 3 bases, with 15 bases left between them. The CDR3 loop is CASSQLVRVGTDTQYF. In nucleotides, the CDR3 is TGCGCCAGCAGCCAATTGGTTCGGGTTGGGACAGATACGCAGTATTTT.